A single sample is the source of the 2 T cell receptor beta chains below, sequenced in a study of T cells in Graves' hyperthyroidism and ophthalmopathy. Amplification of TCR beta CDR3 regions used RNA as the template. A set of HTBI primers served as the primers for a first-round RT-PCR of the TCR CDR3. TCRdb re-called the multiplex PCR reads with MiXCR, one entry per CDR3 protein. The data hold some 200,000 distinct CDR3 sequences, with around 16% observed a single time. The source material was blood. Receptors originate from a woman between 45 and 65 years old with Graves' hyperthyroidism.

This clonotype appeared many times. The chain carries TRBV15 and TRBJ2-5; TRBD1 agrees at 9 bases. Trimming at V came to 4 bases and at J to 4 bases, leaving 10 bases not matched to a gene. Germline V gene lookup returns CDR1 LNHNV and CDR2 YYDKDF (reference sequence). This CDR3 has 16 amino acids. The CDR3 DNA reads as TGTGCCACCAGCACCACGGACAGGGGTGTGAGAGAGACCCAGTACTTC. It encodes CATSTTDRGVRETQYF.

This clonotype has a count of ten or more. This chain joins TRBV5-1 and TRBJ2-1; 13 bases are shared with TRBD2. The CDR3 spans 16 residues. V dropped 7 bases and J dropped 10; count of bases not matched to a gene: 14. Per the germline V gene, CDR1 is SGHRS and CDR2 is YFSETQ. The DNA for the CDR3 is TGCGCCAGCTCCCGCCGAGGGACTAGCGGGATTAACGAGCAGTTCTTC. Translating it yields CASSRRGTSGINEQFF.